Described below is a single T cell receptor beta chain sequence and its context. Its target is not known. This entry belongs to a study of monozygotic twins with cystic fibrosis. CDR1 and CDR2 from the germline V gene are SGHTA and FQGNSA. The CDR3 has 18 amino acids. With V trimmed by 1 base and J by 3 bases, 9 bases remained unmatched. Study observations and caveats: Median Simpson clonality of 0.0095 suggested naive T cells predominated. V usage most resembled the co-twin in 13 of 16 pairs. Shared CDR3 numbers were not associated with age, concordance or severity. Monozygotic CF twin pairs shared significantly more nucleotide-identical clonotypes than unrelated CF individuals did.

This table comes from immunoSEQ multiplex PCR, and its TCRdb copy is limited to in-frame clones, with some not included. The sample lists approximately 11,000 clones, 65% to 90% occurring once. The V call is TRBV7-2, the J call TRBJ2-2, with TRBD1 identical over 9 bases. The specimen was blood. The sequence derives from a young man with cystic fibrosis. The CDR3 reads CASSLGPRGQGDTGELFF. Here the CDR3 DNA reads TGTGCCAGCAGCTTAGGGCCCCGGGGACAGGGAGACACCGGGGAGCTGTTTTTT.